This TCR beta chain emerged from a study of T-cell reconstitution after alpha-beta-depleted transplantation in children. In its sample, this clonotype was seen many times. Unique molecular identifiers featured in how the TCRbeta library was prepared. TCRdb analysed the PCR reads with MiXCR anew, one entry per CDR3 protein. Of some 76,000 distinct CDR3 sequences detected, approximately 11% appear once; the ten largest clones hold under 15%. Germline V CDR1 and CDR2: ENHRY, SYGVKD. J lost 8 bases, V lost 0 bases, and 3 bases had no gene match. CDR3 length equals 14 residues. This specimen was PBMCs, taken before TCRalphabeta/CD19-depleted stem cell transplant. The sequence derives from a boy under 18 with acute myeloid leukemia, due to receive a stem cell transplant. The rearrangement links TRBV10-3 to TRBJ2-1; 8 positions match TRBD1. DNA for the CDR3: TGTGCCATCAGTGAGTCTGACAGGGGCCATGAGCAGTTCTTC. This gives the protein CAISESDRGHEQFF.